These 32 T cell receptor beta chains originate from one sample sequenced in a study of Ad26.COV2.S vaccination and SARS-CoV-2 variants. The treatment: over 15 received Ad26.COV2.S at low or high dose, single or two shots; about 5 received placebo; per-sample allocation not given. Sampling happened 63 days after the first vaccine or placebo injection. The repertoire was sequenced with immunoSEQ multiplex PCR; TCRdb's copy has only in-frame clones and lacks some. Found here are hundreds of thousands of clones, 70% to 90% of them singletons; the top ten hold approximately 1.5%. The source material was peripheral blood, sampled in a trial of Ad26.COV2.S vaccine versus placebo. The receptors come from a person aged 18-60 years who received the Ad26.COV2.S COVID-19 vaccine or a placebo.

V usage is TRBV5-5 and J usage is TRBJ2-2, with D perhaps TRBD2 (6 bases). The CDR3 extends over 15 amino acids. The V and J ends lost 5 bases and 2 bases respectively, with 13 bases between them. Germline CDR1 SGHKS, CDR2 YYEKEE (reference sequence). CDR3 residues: CASRLQGLNTGELFF. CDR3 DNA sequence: TGTGCCAGCAGGTTGCAGGGACTCAACACCGGGGAGCTGTTTTTT.

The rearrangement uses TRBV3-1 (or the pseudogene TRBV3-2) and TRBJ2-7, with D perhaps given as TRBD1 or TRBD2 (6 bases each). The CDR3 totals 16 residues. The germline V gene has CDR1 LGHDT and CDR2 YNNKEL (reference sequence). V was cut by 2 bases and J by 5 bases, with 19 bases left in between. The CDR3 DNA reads TGTGCCAGCAGCCAACCCCAAGGTCGGGGGCGGCACGAGCAGTACTTC. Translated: CASSQPQGRGRHEQYF.

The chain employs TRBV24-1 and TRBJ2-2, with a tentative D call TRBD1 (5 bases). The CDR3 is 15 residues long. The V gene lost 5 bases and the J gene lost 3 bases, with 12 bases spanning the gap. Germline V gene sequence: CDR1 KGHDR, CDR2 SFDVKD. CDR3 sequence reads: CATSVDPRDTGELFF. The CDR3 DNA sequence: TGTGCCACCAGTGTCGACCCCAGGGACACCGGGGAGCTGTTTTTT.

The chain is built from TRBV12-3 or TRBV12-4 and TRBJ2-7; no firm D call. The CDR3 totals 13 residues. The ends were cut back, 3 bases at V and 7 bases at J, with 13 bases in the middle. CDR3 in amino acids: CASSFFGPGEQYF. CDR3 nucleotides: TGTGCCAGCAGTTTTTTCGGCCCCGGGGAGCAGTACTTC.

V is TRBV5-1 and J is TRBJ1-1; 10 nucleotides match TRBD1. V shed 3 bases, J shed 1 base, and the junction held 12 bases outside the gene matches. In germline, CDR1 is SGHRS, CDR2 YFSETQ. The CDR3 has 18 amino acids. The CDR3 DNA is TGCGCCAGCAGCTCTCGGGACAGGGGTAGGGTCGGGAACACTGAAGCTTTCTTT. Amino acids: CASSSRDRGRVGNTEAFF. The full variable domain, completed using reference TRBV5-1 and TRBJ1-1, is KAGVTQTPRYLIKTRGQQVTLSCSPISGHRSVSWYQQTPGQGLQFLFEYFSETQRNKGNFPGRFSGRQFSNSRSEMNVSTLELGDSALYLCASSSRDRGRVGNTEAFFGQGTRLTVV.

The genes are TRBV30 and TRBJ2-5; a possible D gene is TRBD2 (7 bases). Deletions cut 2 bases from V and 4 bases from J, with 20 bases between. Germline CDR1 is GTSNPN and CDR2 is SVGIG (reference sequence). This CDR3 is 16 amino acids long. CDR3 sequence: CAWSRAGAGSVETQYF. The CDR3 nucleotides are TGTGCCTGGAGTCGGGCGGGGGCAGGAAGCGTAGAGACCCAGTACTTC.

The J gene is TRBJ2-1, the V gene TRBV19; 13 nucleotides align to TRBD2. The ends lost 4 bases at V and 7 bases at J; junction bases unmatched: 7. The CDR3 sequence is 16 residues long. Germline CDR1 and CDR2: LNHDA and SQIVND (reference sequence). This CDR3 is CASSTRTSGRLNEQFF. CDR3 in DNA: TGTGCCAGTAGTACGAGGACTAGCGGGAGACTGAATGAGCAGTTCTTC.

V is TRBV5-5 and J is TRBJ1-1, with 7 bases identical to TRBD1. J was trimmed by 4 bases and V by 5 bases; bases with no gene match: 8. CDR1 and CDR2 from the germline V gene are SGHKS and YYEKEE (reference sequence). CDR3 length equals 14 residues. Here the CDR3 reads CASRDRSGVTEAFF. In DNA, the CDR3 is TGTGCCAGCAGGGACAGGTCAGGTGTCACTGAAGCTTTCTTT.

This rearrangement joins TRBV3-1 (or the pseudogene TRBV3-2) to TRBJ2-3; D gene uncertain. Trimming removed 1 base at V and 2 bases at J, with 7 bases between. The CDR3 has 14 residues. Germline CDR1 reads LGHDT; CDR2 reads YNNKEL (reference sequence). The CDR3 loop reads CASSQARITDTQYF. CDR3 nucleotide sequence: TGTGCCAGCAGCCAAGCCCGGATCACAGATACGCAGTATTTT.

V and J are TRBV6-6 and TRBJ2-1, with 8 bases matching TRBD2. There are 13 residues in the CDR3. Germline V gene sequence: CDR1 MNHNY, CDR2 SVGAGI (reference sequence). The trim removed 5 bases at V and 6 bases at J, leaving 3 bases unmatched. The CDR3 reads CASSGSGSNEQFF. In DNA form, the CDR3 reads TGTGCCAGCAGTGGCAGCGGGAGCAATGAGCAGTTCTTC.

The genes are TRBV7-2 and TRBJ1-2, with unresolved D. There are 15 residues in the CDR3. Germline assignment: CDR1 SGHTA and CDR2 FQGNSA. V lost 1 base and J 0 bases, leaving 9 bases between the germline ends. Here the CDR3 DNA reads TGTGCCAGCAGCTTAGGGTCAGACTCTAACTATGGCTACACCTTC. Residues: CASSLGSDSNYGYTF.

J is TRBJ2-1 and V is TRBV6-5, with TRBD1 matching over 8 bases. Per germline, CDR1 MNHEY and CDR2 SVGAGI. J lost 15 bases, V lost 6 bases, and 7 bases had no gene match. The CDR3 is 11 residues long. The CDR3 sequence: CASSRQGRVFF. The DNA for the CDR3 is TGTGCCAGCAGCAGACAGGGGAGAGTGTTCTTC.

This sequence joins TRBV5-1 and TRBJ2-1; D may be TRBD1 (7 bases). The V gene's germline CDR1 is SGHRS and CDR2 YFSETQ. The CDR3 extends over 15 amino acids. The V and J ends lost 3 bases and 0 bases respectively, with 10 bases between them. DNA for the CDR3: TGCGCCAGCAGCTCCAGGGGGGCCTCCTACAATGAGCAGTTCTTC. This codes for CASSSRGASYNEQFF.

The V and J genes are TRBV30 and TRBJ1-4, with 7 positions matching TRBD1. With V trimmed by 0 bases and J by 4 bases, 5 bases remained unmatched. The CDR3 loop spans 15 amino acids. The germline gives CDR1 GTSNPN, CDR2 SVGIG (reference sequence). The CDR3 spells CAWSVRGQLNEKLFF. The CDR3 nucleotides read TGTGCCTGGAGTGTACGGGGACAGCTTAATGAAAAACTGTTTTTT.

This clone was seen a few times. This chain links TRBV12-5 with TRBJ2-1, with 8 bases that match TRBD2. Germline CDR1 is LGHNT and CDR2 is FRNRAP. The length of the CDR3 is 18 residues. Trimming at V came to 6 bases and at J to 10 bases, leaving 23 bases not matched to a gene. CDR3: CASGEPNWASGSPWEQFF. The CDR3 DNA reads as TGTGCTAGTGGCGAACCAAACTGGGCTAGCGGGTCCCCTTGGGAGCAGTTCTTC. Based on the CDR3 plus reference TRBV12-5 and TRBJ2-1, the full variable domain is DARVTQTPRHKVTEMGQEVTMRCQPILGHNTVFWYRQTMMQGLELLAYFRNRAPLDDSGMPKDRFSAEMPDATLATLKIQPSEPRDSAVYFCASGEPNWASGSPWEQFFGPGTRLTVL.

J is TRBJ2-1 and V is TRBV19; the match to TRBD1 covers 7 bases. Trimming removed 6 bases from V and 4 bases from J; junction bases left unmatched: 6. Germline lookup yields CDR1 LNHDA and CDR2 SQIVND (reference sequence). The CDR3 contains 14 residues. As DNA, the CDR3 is TGTGCCAGTAGCGAATCGGACAGGTACAATGAGCAGTTCTTC. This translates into CASSESDRYNEQFF. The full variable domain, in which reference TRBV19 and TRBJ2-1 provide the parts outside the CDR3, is DGGITQSPKYLFRKEGQNVTLSCEQNLNHDAMYWYRQDPGQGLRLIYYSQIVNDFQKGDIAEGYSVSREKKESFPLTVTSAQKNPTAFYLCASSESDRYNEQFFGPGTRLTVL.

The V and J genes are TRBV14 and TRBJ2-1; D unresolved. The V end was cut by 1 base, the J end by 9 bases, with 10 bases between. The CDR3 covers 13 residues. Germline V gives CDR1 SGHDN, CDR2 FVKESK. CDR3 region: CASSQGPTREQFF. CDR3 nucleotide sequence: TGTGCCAGCAGCCAAGGACCTACACGTGAGCAGTTCTTC.

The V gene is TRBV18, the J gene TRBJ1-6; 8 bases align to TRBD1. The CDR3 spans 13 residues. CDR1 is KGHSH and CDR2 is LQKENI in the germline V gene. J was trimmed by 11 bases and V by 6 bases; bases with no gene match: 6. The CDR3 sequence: CASSGDRSAPLHF. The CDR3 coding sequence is TGTGCCAGCTCCGGGGACAGGAGTGCACCCCTCCACTTT.

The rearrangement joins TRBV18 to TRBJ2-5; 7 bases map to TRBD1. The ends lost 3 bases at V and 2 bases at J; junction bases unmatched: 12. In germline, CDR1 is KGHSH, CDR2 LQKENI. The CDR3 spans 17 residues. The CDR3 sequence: CASSPRSSPGGQETQYF. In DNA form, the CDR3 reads TGTGCCAGCTCACCCCGTTCCTCGCCAGGGGGACAAGAGACCCAGTACTTC.

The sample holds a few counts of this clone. In DNA, the CDR3 is TGTGCCAGCAGCCCCAGCCCTCTGGGGACTGCGAATGGCTACACCTTC. Translation: CASSPSPLGTANGYTF. The chain recombines TRBV9 with TRBJ1-2; TRBD1 is a possible D gene (5 bases). The V end was cut by 4 bases, the J end by 6 bases, with 22 bases between. This CDR3 has 16 amino acids. Germline lookup yields CDR1 SGDLS and CDR2 YYNGEE.

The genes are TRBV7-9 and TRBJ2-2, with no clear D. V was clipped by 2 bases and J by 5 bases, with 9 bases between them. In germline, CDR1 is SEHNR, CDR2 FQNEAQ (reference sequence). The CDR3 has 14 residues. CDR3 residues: CASSLRSVTGELFF. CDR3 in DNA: TGTGCCAGCAGCTTAAGAAGCGTTACCGGGGAGCTGTTTTTT.

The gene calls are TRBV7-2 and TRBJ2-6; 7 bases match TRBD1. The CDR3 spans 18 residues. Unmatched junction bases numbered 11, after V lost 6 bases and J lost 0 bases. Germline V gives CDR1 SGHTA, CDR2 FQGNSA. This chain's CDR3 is CASRFTGTALSGANVLTF. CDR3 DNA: TGTGCCAGCAGGTTTACCGGGACAGCCCTCTCTGGGGCCAACGTCCTGACTTTC.

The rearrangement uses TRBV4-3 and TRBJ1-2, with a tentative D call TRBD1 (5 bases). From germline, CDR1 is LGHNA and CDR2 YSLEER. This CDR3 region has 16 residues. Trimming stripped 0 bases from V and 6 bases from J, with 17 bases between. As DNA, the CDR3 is TGCGCCAGCAGCCAAGATCCTACAGGTAATCGAGATGGCTACACCTTC. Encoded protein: CASSQDPTGNRDGYTF.

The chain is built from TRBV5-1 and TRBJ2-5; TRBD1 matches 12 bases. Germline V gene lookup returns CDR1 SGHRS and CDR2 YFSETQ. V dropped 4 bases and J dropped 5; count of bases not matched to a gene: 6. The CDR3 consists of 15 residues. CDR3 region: CASSAGTGGVETQYF. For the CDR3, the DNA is TGCGCCAGCAGCGCCGGGACAGGGGGCGTTGAGACCCAGTACTTC.

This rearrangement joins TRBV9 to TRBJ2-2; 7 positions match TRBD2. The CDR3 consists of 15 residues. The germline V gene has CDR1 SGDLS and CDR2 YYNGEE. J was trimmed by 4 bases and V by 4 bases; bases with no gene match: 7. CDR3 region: CASSRTGLPTGELFF. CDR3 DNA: TGTGCCAGCAGCAGAACGGGACTACCCACCGGGGAGCTGTTTTTT.

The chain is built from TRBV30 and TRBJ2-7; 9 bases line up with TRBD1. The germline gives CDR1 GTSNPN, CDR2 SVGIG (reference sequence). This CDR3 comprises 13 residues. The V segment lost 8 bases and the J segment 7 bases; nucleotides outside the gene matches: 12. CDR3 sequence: CATRQGGRGEQYF. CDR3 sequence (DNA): TGTGCCACCCGACAGGGGGGGAGAGGGGAGCAGTACTTC. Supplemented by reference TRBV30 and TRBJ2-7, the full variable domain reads SQTIHQWPATLVQPVGSPLSLECTVEGTSNPNLYWYRQAAGRGLQLLFYSVGIGQISSEVPQNLSASRPQDRQFILSSKKLLLSDSGFYLCATRQGGRGEQYFGPGTRLTVT.

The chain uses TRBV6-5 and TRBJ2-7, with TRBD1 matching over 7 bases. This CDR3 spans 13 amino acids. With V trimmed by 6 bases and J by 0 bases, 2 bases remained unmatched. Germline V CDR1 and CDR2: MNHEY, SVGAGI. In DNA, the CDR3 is TGTGCCAGCAGGGCAGGGGGCTCCTACGAGCAGTACTTC. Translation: CASRAGGSYEQYF.

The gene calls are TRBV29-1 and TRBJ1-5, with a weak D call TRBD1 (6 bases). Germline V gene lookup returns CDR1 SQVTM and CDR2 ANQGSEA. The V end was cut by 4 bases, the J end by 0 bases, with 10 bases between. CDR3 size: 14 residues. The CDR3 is CSVGQANSNQPQHF. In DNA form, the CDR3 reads TGCAGCGTTGGACAGGCAAATAGCAATCAGCCCCAGCATTTT.

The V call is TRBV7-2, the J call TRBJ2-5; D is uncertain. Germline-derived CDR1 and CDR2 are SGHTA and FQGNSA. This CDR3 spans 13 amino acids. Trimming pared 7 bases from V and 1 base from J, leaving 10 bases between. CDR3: CASTPGFQETQYF. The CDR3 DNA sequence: TGTGCCAGCACCCCCGGCTTCCAAGAGACCCAGTACTTC.

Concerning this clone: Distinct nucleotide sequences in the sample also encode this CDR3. CDR3 protein: CASSYGGSSTDTQYF. The CDR3 coding sequence is TGTGCCAGCAGTTACGGGGGCTCATCCACAGATACGCAGTATTTT. This chain uses TRBV6-5 with TRBJ2-3, with TRBD1 as a possible D gene (6 bases). Germline V gives CDR1 MNHEY, CDR2 SVGAGI. V was shortened by 2 bases and J by 2 bases, with 11 bases between the two germline ends. CDR3 size: 15 residues.

The CDR3 here is CAWSVLPGVNTEAFF. The CDR3 DNA follows: TGTGCCTGGAGTGTACTCCCAGGGGTGAACACTGAAGCTTTCTTT. The chain joins TRBV30 to TRBJ1-1, with D possibly being TRBD1 (6 bases). V lost 0 bases to trimming and J lost 0 bases, with 11 bases between them. The CDR3 consists of 15 residues. Germline CDR1 is GTSNPN and CDR2 is SVGIG (reference sequence).

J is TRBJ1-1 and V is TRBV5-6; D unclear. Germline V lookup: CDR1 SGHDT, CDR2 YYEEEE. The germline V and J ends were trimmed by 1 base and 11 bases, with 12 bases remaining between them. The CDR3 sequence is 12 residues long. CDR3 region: CASSLSGLWAFF. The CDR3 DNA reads TGTGCCAGCAGCTTGAGTGGGTTGTGGGCTTTCTTT.